This passage covers 19 T cell receptor beta chains from one sample sequenced in a study of cytomegalovirus exposure and HLA in healthy donors. The assay was immunoSEQ multiplex PCR, and TCRdb's table has in-frame clones only and misses some. The sample has roughly 300,000 clones; over 75% are singletons. Source material: PBMCs. The receptors were gathered from a woman aged 18 to 35 in good health and CMV-seronegative.

The V gene is TRBV4-3, the J gene TRBJ2-1; 14 bases map to TRBD2. The germline gives CDR1 LGHNA, CDR2 YSLEER. The junction had 7 bases not matched to a gene; V was cut back by 0 bases and J by 9 bases. The CDR3 is 17 residues long. CDR3 protein: CASSQEPGLAGVGEQFF. Written as DNA, the CDR3 is TGCGCCAGCAGCCAAGAGCCGGGACTAGCGGGAGTCGGTGAGCAGTTCTTC.

The rearrangement links TRBV6-6 to TRBJ2-1; D may be TRBD2 (6 bases). The germline gives CDR1 MNHNY, CDR2 SVGAGI (reference sequence). The CDR3 covers 15 residues. Trimming removed 6 bases at V and 2 bases at J, with 14 bases between. The CDR3 coding sequence is TGTGCCAGCAGACAAAGCGGGCCCACCTACAATGAGCAGTTCTTC. Its translation is CASRQSGPTYNEQFF.

DNA of the CDR3: TGTGCCAGTACCGTGACAGGGGGGGGTTCACCCCTCCACTTT. Translating gives CASTVTGGGSPLHF. The gene calls are TRBV19 and TRBJ1-6; 9 nucleotides match TRBD1. Trimming removed 7 bases from V and 9 bases from J; junction bases left unmatched: 7. This CDR3 contains 14 residues. The germline V gene encodes CDR1 LNHDA and CDR2 SQIVND (reference sequence).

This rearrangement joins TRBV5-1 to TRBJ2-5, with a weak D call TRBD2 (6 bases). The germline V gene has CDR1 SGHRS and CDR2 YFSETQ. V dropped 4 bases and J dropped 5 bases, with 12 bases sitting between them. The CDR3 is 13 residues long. CDR3 coding DNA: TGCGCCAGCAGCCCCAGGACTACTGAGACCCAGTACTTC. It specifies CASSPRTTETQYF.

The rearrangement uses TRBV5-1 and TRBJ2-7; D might be TRBD1 (6 bases). Germline-derived CDR1 and CDR2 are SGHRS and YFSETQ. There are 14 residues in the CDR3. Trimming took 3 bases from V and 3 from J, leaving 13 bases between them. The DNA of the CDR3 is TGCGCCAGCAGCTGGGAACAGGGAAACTACGAGCAGTACTTC. This sequence encodes CASSWEQGNYEQYF. The full variable domain, with the rest looked up from reference TRBV5-1 and TRBJ2-7, is KAGVTQTPRYLIKTRGQQVTLSCSPISGHRSVSWYQQTPGQGLQFLFEYFSETQRNKGNFPGRFSGRQFSNSRSEMNVSTLELGDSALYLCASSWEQGNYEQYFGPGTRLTVT.

V is TRBV7-6 and J is TRBJ1-2, with D perhaps TRBD1 (5 bases). CDR1 is SGHVS, CDR2 FNYEAQ, per germline. CDR3 length: 14 residues. V was shortened by 0 bases and J by 4 bases, with 9 bases between the two germline ends. The CDR3 DNA sequence: TGTGCCAGCAGCTTAGCGGGTCAGGGCTATGGCTACACCTTC. Translation: CASSLAGQGYGYTF.

In this sample, this clone turned up once. V and J are TRBV4-1 and TRBJ1-4, with TRBD1 matching over 9 bases. CDR3 length equals 15 residues. Germline-derived CDR1 and CDR2 are MGHRA and YSYEKL. J was trimmed by 5 bases and V by 3 bases; bases with no gene match: 4. The CDR3 protein is CASSHTDRGNEKLFF. CDR3 bases: TGCGCCAGCAGCCACACGGACAGGGGAAATGAAAAACTGTTTTTT.

This chain uses TRBV5-1 with TRBJ2-5; D gene ambiguous. Germline CDR1 SGHRS, CDR2 YFSETQ. This CDR3 spans 13 amino acids. Trimming took 0 bases from V and 5 from J, leaving 8 bases between them. The CDR3 DNA follows: TGCGCCAGCAGCTTGGGTAGAACTGAGACCCAGTACTTC. This gives the protein CASSLGRTETQYF.

The chain couples TRBV2 to TRBJ2-3; D might be TRBD1 (5 bases). Germline-derived CDR1 and CDR2 are SNHLY and FYNNEI. CDR3 length: 15 amino acids. Deletions cut 3 bases from V and 5 bases from J, with 15 bases between. In nucleotides, the CDR3 is TGTGCCAGCAGTGAGCCTCAGGGTCACGGAGATACGCAGTATTTT. This sequence encodes CASSEPQGHGDTQYF.

The chain uses TRBV2 and TRBJ2-6, with 12 positions matching TRBD2. J lost 0 bases, V lost 7 bases, and 7 bases had no gene match. The CDR3 totals 18 residues. Germline CDR1 reads SNHLY; CDR2 reads FYNNEI. CDR3 in DNA: TGTGCCAGCATTTCTCTAGCGGGAGGGTACTCTGGGGCCAACGTCCTGACTTTC. Encoded protein: CASISLAGGYSGANVLTF.

The chain uses TRBV2 and TRBJ2-1, with a tentative D call TRBD2 (7 bases). This CDR3 spans 13 amino acids. Deletions cut 8 bases from V and 9 bases from J, with 17 bases between. Looked up from germline, CDR1 is SNHLY and CDR2 is FYNNEI. The CDR3 DNA is TGTGCCAGCTCCACTGGGGGCGGGGGTGAGCAGTTCTTC. It is translated as CASSTGGGGEQFF. The whole variable domain, filled in from reference TRBV2 and TRBJ2-1, reads EPEVTQTPSHQVTQMGQEVILRCVPISNHLYFYWYRQILGQKVEFLVSFYNNEISEKSEIFDDQFSVERPDGSNFTLKIRSTKLEDSAMYFCASSTGGGGEQFFGPGTRLTVL.

This chain connects TRBV14 to TRBJ2-5; 10 nucleotides align to TRBD2. Germline CDR1 and CDR2: SGHDN and FVKESK. Unmatched junction bases numbered 4, after V lost 0 bases and J lost 3 bases. The CDR3 extends over 16 amino acids. CDR3 DNA sequence: TGTGCCAGCAGCCAAGATTGGCTAGCGGGGGAAGAGACCCAGTACTTC. Residues: CASSQDWLAGEETQYF.

The count of this clone is one. V gene TRBV7-8 combines with J gene TRBJ2-2, with 8 positions matching TRBD2. J gave up 1 base and V 4 bases, and 8 bases lay outside the gene matches. The CDR3 is 17 residues long. CDR1 SGHVS and CDR2 FQNEAQ come from the germline V gene. The CDR3 DNA reads as TGTGCCAGCAGCTCCCGTCGGCTAGCGGGGAACACCGGGGAGCTGTTTTTT. It translates to CASSSRRLAGNTGELFF. Full variable domain (remainder filled in from reference TRBV7-8 and TRBJ2-2): GAGVSQSPRYKVAKRGQDVALRCDPISGHVSLFWYQQALGQGPEFLTYFQNEAQLDKSGLPSDRFFAERPEGSVSTLKIQRTQQEDSAVYLCASSSRRLAGNTGELFFGEGSRLTVL.

This chain connects TRBV10-3 to TRBJ1-5, with TRBD1 matching over 9 bases. Trimming took 10 bases from V and 4 from J; bases not matched to a gene: 17. The CDR3 extends over 17 amino acids. Germline-derived CDR1 and CDR2 are ENHRY and SYGVKD. Here the CDR3 DNA reads TGTGCCACCCTGGGGGTGGGACAGGGTCCTCTTAATCAGCCCCAGCATTTT. Amino acid sequence: CATLGVGQGPLNQPQHF.

The rearrangement joins TRBV6-5 to TRBJ2-7; TRBD2 matches at 12 bases. J was trimmed by 1 base and V by 6 bases; bases with no gene match: 7. The CDR3 contains 16 residues. The V gene's germline CDR1 is MNHEY and CDR2 SVGAGI. CDR3 amino acids: CASSYPGLAGSYEQYF. The CDR3 DNA is TGTGCCAGCAGCTACCCGGGACTAGCGGGTTCCTACGAGCAGTACTTC.

This rearrangement joins TRBV27 to TRBJ1-1; D possibly corresponds to TRBD1 (6 bases). This CDR3 comprises 17 residues. Trimming shortened V by 4 bases and J by 4 bases, and 22 bases separated the two germline ends. Germline CDR1 MNHEY, CDR2 SMNVEV (reference sequence). As DNA, the CDR3 is TGTGCCAGCAGTTGGGTGTCCGTCGGGGGGCAGGGCACTGAAGCTTTCTTT. This gives the protein CASSWVSVGGQGTEAFF.

In this sample, this clone turned up a few times. Germline and junction disagree at one end, which may indicate a read error. This chain joins TRBV2 and TRBJ2-7, with a tentative D call TRBD1 (5 bases). The germline gives CDR1 SNHLY, CDR2 FYNNEI. The CDR3 is made up of 10 amino acids. CDR3 DNA sequence: TGTGCCAGCAGTGACCCGGCCACAGGCTTC. Translating it yields CASSDPATGF.

The V and J genes are TRBV5-1 and TRBJ1-4; TRBD1 is a possible D gene (6 bases). CDR1 and CDR2 (germline): SGHRS, YFSETQ. This CDR3 comprises 18 residues. V was pared by 0 bases and J by 0 bases, with 15 bases between. The CDR3: CASSLVGGSDATNEKLFF. CDR3 bases: TGCGCCAGCAGCTTGGTTGGGGGCTCGGATGCAACTAATGAAAAACTGTTTTTT. Combining the CDR3 with reference TRBV5-1 and TRBJ1-4 gives the whole variable domain KAGVTQTPRYLIKTRGQQVTLSCSPISGHRSVSWYQQTPGQGLQFLFEYFSETQRNKGNFPGRFSGRQFSNSRSEMNVSTLELGDSALYLCASSLVGGSDATNEKLFFGSGTQLSVL.

V usage is TRBV11-2 and J usage is TRBJ2-5; no definite D call. The CDR3 loop spans 15 amino acids. Germline V lookup: CDR1 SGHAT, CDR2 FQNNGV. V dropped 0 bases and J dropped 9 bases, with 17 bases sitting between them. CDR3 coding DNA: TGTGCCAGCAGCTTAGATCCATTTATGATAACGGCCCAGTACTTC. Amino acid sequence: CASSLDPFMITAQYF. The full variable domain, its missing parts supplied by reference TRBV11-2 and TRBJ2-5, is EAGVAQSPRYKIIEKRQSVAFWCNPISGHATLYWYQQILGQGPKLLIQFQNNGVVDDSQLPKDRFSAERLKGVDSTLKIQPAKLEDSAVYLCASSLDPFMITAQYFGPGTRLLVL.